This T cell receptor (beta chain) was identified in a study of cytomegalovirus exposure and HLA in healthy donors. In the study overall: The same platform was used for the approximately 110 validation repertoires and the approximately 670 first-cohort repertoires, a later analysis reported.

The CDR3 loop spans 14 amino acids. Germline CDR1 and CDR2: SGHVS and FQNEAQ. V lost 5 bases and J 0 bases, leaving 10 bases between the germline ends. With regard to this clone: Its antigen is undetermined.

Study findings and constraints: The study put 150 to 200 TCR beta chains on its list as cytomegalovirus-associated. In vitro confirmation showed three CMV-associated chains to be CMV antigen specific.

Profiled with immunoSEQ multiplex PCR; TCRdb holds only in-frame clones, not every one. The sample includes about 140,000 clones, approximately 86% of them seen just once. The receptor was derived from a woman between 18 and 29 years old in good health and CMV-seropositive. The chain employs TRBV7-8 and TRBJ1-1; D call uncertain. Sample: PBMCs. Here the CDR3 DNA reads TGTGCCAGCAGCGGGTATAGCATGAACACTGAAGCTTTCTTT. This codes for CASSGYSMNTEAFF.